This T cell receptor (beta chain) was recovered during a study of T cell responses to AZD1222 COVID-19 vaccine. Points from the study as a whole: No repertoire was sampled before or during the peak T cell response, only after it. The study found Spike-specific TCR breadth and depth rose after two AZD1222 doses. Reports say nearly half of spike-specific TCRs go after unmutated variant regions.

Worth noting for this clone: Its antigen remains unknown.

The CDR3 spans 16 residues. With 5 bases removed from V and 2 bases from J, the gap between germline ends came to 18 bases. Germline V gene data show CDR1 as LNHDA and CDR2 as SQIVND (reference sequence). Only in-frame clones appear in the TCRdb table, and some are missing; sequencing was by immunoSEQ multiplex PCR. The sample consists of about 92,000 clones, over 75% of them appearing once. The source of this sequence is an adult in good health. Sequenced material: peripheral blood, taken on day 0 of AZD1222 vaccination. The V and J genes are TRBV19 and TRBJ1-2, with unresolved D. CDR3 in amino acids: CASSGARRGGNYGYTF. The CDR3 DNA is TGTGCCAGTAGTGGAGCCCGTCGGGGTGGCAACTATGGCTACACCTTC.